This entry lists 10 T cell receptor beta chains sequenced from one sample in a study of response to subunit inactivated influenza vaccine. TCRdb reprocessed the RT-PCR reads with MiXCR, giving one entry per CDR3 protein. The repertoire holds hundreds of thousands of distinct CDR3 sequences, with more than 15% as singletons. The sequenced sample was PBMCs from blood, obtained roughly 12 days after vaccination. The receptors originated from a man aged 50-60 years who received an inactivated influenza vaccine.

The genes are TRBV20-1 and TRBJ1-6; 8 bases map to TRBD1. This CDR3 is built from 14 residues. CDR1 is DFQATT and CDR2 is SNEGSKA in the germline V gene (reference sequence). The junction had 5 bases not matched to a gene; V was cut back by 4 bases and J by 6 bases. The CDR3 DNA is TGCAGTGCTACAGGACAGGGTTCTAATTCACCCCTCCACTTT. This encodes CSATGQGSNSPLHF.

This clonotype was seen only a few times. Here the CDR3 reads CAISSGRSTDTQYF. CDR3 DNA sequence: TGTGCCATCAGCTCGGGACGCAGCACAGATACGCAGTATTTT. The gene calls are TRBV10-3 and TRBJ2-3; the D call may be TRBD1 or TRBD2 (5 bases each). This CDR3 has 14 amino acids. The germline V gene encodes CDR1 ENHRY and CDR2 SYGVKD. V lost 6 bases and J 0 bases, leaving 10 bases between the germline ends.

The V gene is TRBV10-2, the J gene TRBJ2-1; TRBD2 matches at 11 bases. There are 20 residues in the CDR3. V lost 4 bases to trimming and J lost 0 bases; unmatched junction nucleotides: 14. Germline V lookup: CDR1 WSHSY, CDR2 SAAADI. CDR3 sequence (DNA): TGCGCCAGCAGTGGTGGGGCTAGCGGGGGGCCGCCTCACTCCTACAATGAGCAGTTCTTC. It encodes CASSGGASGGPPHSYNEQFF.

This chain connects TRBV10-3 to TRBJ2-7, with TRBD2 matching over 12 bases. Per germline, CDR1 ENHRY and CDR2 SYGVKD. This CDR3 spans 15 amino acids. V was clipped by 6 bases and J by 3 bases; unmatched bases: 6. DNA of the CDR3: TGTGCCATCAGGGTACTAGCGGGAGGAAACTACGAGCAGTACTTC. Its protein product is CAIRVLAGGNYEQYF.

The chain carries TRBV4-3 and TRBJ2-4; D is unclear. CDR3 length equals 13 residues. From germline, CDR1 is LGHNA and CDR2 YSLEER. V was shortened by 0 bases and J by 3 bases, with 3 bases between the two germline ends. The chain's CDR3 is CASSQDFKNIQYF. In DNA, the CDR3 is TGCGCCAGCAGCCAAGATTTCAAAAACATTCAGTACTTC.

This clonotype was seen only a few times. The DNA for the CDR3 is TGTGCCAGCTCAAGACAGGGAGGAAATGAAAAACTGTTTTTT. Protein: CASSRQGGNEKLFF. V gene TRBV18 combines with J gene TRBJ1-4, with 7 positions matching TRBD1. Germline-derived CDR1 and CDR2 are KGHSH and LQKENI. The CDR3 totals 14 residues. V shed 5 bases and J 5 bases; nucleotides not matched to a gene: 5.

V is TRBV10-2 and J is TRBJ2-4; TRBD1 aligns across 7 bases. Germline V gene sequence: CDR1 WSHSY, CDR2 SAAADI. The CDR3 runs to 16 residues. J lost 3 bases, V lost 6 bases, and 11 bases had no gene match. The CDR3 spells CASSGTVALGKNIQYF. Here the CDR3 DNA reads TGCGCCAGCAGCGGGACAGTCGCCCTGGGCAAAAACATTCAGTACTTC.

This clonotype was detected a few times. J is TRBJ2-5 and V is TRBV29-1; 7 bases are shared with TRBD2. The CDR3 consists of 15 residues. The germline V gene encodes CDR1 SQVTM and CDR2 ANQGSEA. The V gene end was trimmed by 6 bases and the J gene end by 0 bases; junction bases not matched to a gene: 10. The CDR3 DNA reads as TGCAGCGTCGGAAGGGTCGGGAGGTACCAAGAGACCCAGTACTTC. This gives the protein CSVGRVGRYQETQYF.

This chain joins TRBV20-1 and TRBJ2-1; 8 positions agree with TRBD2. The CDR3 loop spans 15 amino acids. Trimming cost V 1 base and J 4 bases; bases outside gene matches: 6. In germline, CDR1 is DFQATT, CDR2 SNEGSKA (reference sequence). CDR3 sequence reads: CSARAGGVGYNEQFF. The DNA for the CDR3 is TGCAGTGCTAGAGCCGGGGGGGTTGGGTACAATGAGCAGTTCTTC.

In nucleotides, the CDR3 is TGTGCCAGCAGCCACCTCGGGCCTTCGAAAGCTTTCTTT. As protein: CASSHLGPSKAFF. The chain uses TRBV7-9 and TRBJ1-1; D not certain. The ends were cut back, 5 bases at V and 9 bases at J, with 16 bases in the middle. The CDR3 runs 13 residues. Germline assignment: CDR1 SEHNR and CDR2 FQNEAQ (reference sequence).